These 13 T cell receptor beta chains came from one sample sequenced in a study of siplizumab effects on memory and regulatory T cells. Method: immunoSEQ multiplex PCR; TCRdb's copy keeps in-frame clones and lacks some. The sample carries 100,000 to 120,000 clones, more than 85% recorded once. The source material was CD4+ T cells sorted from blood. The source is a human donor in good health.

The V call is TRBV5-8, the J call TRBJ2-7; 7 bases align to TRBD2. With 4 bases clipped from V and 7 bases from J, the junction kept 11 bases outside the gene matches. CDR1 and CDR2 from the germline V gene are SGHTS and YDEGEE. The CDR3 has 14 amino acids. The chain's CDR3 is CASSLGLVTGEQYF. CDR3 coding DNA: TGTGCCAGCAGCCTAGGACTAGTCACGGGGGAGCAGTACTTC. Drawing the rest from reference TRBV5-8 and TRBJ2-7, the complete variable domain is EAGVTQSPTHLIKTRGQQATLRCSPISGHTSVYWYQQALGLGLQFLLWYDEGEERNRGNFPPRFSGRQFPNYSSELNVNALELEDSALYLCASSLGLVTGEQYFGPGTRLTVT.

J is TRBJ2-1 and V is TRBV5-1; possibly TRBD2 for D (6 bases). V was cut by 6 bases and J by 0 bases, with 10 bases left in between. From germline, CDR1 is SGHRS and CDR2 YFSETQ. This CDR3 is 14 amino acids long. The CDR3 sequence is CASTHGSSYNEQFF. As DNA, the CDR3 is TGCGCCAGCACTCACGGGAGCTCCTACAATGAGCAGTTCTTC.

This clone was observed a few times. The chain joins TRBV5-1 to TRBJ1-5; the D is unclear. Germline V CDR1 and CDR2: SGHRS, YFSETQ. V lost 4 bases, J lost 5 bases, and 16 bases lay in between. The CDR3 covers 15 residues. The CDR3 bases are TGCGCCAGCAGCGTACGCTCCGGATTTGATCAGCCCCAGCATTTT. Its protein product is CASSVRSGFDQPQHF.

This clone was detected only once. The gene calls are TRBV5-1 and TRBJ1-2, with 9 nucleotides matching TRBD1. This CDR3 has 13 residues. Per germline, CDR1 SGHRS and CDR2 YFSETQ. V lost 3 bases, J lost 10 bases, and 7 bases stayed unmatched. CDR3 amino acids: CASSSGTGMDYTF. As DNA, the CDR3 is TGCGCCAGCAGCTCCGGGACAGGGATGGACTACACCTTC.

In this sample, this clone turned up many times. V and J are TRBV27 and TRBJ1-5; D is undetermined. This CDR3 comprises 13 residues. Germline loops: CDR1 MNHEY, CDR2 SMNVEV (reference sequence). Trimming removed 8 bases at V and 3 bases at J, with 11 bases between. This chain's CDR3 is CASRRASNQPQHF. Written as DNA, the CDR3 is TGTGCCAGCCGACGGGCCTCCAATCAGCCCCAGCATTTT.

The chain employs TRBV6-5 and TRBJ2-7; maybe TRBD1 (5 bases). CDR1 and CDR2 (germline): MNHEY, SVGAGI. The V end was cut by 10 bases, the J end by 3 bases, with 19 bases between. This CDR3 is built from 14 residues. CDR3 sequence (DNA): TGTGCCACCTGTCCGGATCAAGGGGTCTACGAGCAGTACTTC. The encoded protein is CATCPDQGVYEQYF.

As concerns this clone: One end of the junction fails to match germline, which may point to a read error. This chain links TRBV5-1 with TRBJ1-1; tentative D call: TRBD1 (5 bases). This CDR3 region has 11 residues. The germline V gene has CDR1 SGHRS and CDR2 YFSETQ. The CDR3 loop is CASSDGGTGIF. CDR3 coding DNA: TGCGCCAGCAGCGACGGCGGGACTGGCATCTTT. Supplemented by reference TRBV5-1 and TRBJ1-1, the full variable domain reads KAGVTQTPRYLIKTRGQQVTLSCSPISGHRSVSWYQQTPGQGLQFLFEYFSETQRNKGNFPGRFSGRQFSNSRSEMNVSTLELGDSALYLCASSDGGTGIFGQGTRLTVV.

J is TRBJ2-5 and V is TRBV6-4; D not certain. The CDR3 has 15 amino acids. The germline gives CDR1 MRHNA, CDR2 SNTAGT. Trimming stripped 0 bases from V and 0 bases from J, with 8 bases between. CDR3 sequence (DNA): TGTGCCAGCAGTGACTCTAGTGGGGACCAAGAGACCCAGTACTTC. It translates to CASSDSSGDQETQYF.

This chain links TRBV6-5 with TRBJ1-2; 10 bases are shared with TRBD1. Germline V gives CDR1 MNHEY, CDR2 SVGAGI. Losses at the gene ends were 5 bases for V and 4 bases for J; bases not matched to a gene: 7. This CDR3 is 15 amino acids long. The CDR3 DNA reads TGTGCCAGCAGTAACCGGGACAGGGGTTCCTATGGCTACACCTTC. Translating gives CASSNRDRGSYGYTF.

The chain has TRBV14 and TRBJ2-7; D may be TRBD1 (5 bases). V was pared by 1 base and J by 6 bases, with 10 bases between. The CDR3 runs to 13 residues. Per the germline V gene, CDR1 is SGHDN and CDR2 is FVKESK. The CDR3, as DNA: TGTGCCAGCAGCCAAGGTAGGGGCAGCGAGCAGTACTTC. Protein: CASSQGRGSEQYF.

J is TRBJ2-2 and V is TRBV5-5, with TRBD2 identical over 9 bases. The CDR3 runs 15 residues. CDR1 SGHKS and CDR2 YYEKEE come from the germline V gene (reference sequence). Trimming cost V 4 bases and J 5 bases; bases outside gene matches: 6. The CDR3 spells CASSRGLAGTGELFF. DNA of the CDR3: TGTGCCAGCAGCCGGGGGCTAGCGGGGACCGGGGAGCTGTTTTTT.

V and J are TRBV7-3 and TRBJ2-7; no clear D gene. V was shortened by 4 bases and J by 0 bases, with 7 bases between the two germline ends. From germline, CDR1 is SGHTA and CDR2 FQGTGA. This CDR3 contains 13 residues. The DNA of the CDR3 is TGTGCCAGCAGCTCCGGACCCTCCTACGAGCAGTACTTC. It yields the protein CASSSGPSYEQYF.

The chain has TRBV2 and TRBJ1-6; D gene unclear. Trimming removed 8 bases from V and 0 bases from J, with 11 bases in between. The germline gives CDR1 SNHLY, CDR2 FYNNEI. The CDR3 totals 15 residues. In DNA, the CDR3 is TGTGCCAGCCGACCGCCCAGCTCCTATAATTCACCCCTCCACTTT. It yields the protein CASRPPSSYNSPLHF. Combining the CDR3 with reference TRBV2 and TRBJ1-6 gives the whole variable domain EPEVTQTPSHQVTQMGQEVILRCVPISNHLYFYWYRQILGQKVEFLVSFYNNEISEKSEIFDDQFSVERPDGSNFTLKIRSTKLEDSAMYFCASRPPSSYNSPLHFGNGTRLTVT.